This T cell receptor (beta chain) was retrieved from a study of regulatory T cells in long-lasting Graves disease. With iRepertoire HTBI primers and Arm-PCR of CDR3 regions, TCR beta libraries were built. TCRdb itself ran the multiplex PCR reads through MiXCR, one entry per CDR3 protein. The repertoire consists of more than 300,000 distinct CDR3 sequences, with 10% to 15% occurring once and the leading ten covering about 19%. Time point given: newly diagnosed GD, antithyroid drugs for less than 3 months. From RNA extracted from PBMCs, the TCR library was made. This clonotype was detected many times. The same data also went into a second study, on T cells in Graves' hyperthyroidism and ophthalmopathy.

The receptor's source is a woman aged 18 to 35 with Graves disease. Source: peripheral blood mononuclear cells (PBMCs), taken at new diagnosis, from a patient treated with antithyroid drugs.

The CDR3, as DNA: TGTGCCAGCAGCTTTGGCAGCCAAGAGACCCAGTACTTC. This translates into CASSFGSQETQYF. The rearrangement uses TRBV5-4 and TRBJ2-5; unclear D gene. V lost 2 bases and J 1 base, leaving 6 bases between the germline ends. The CDR3 sequence is 13 residues long. Looked up from germline, CDR1 is SGHNT and CDR2 is YYREEE (reference sequence).